The rows below give T cell receptor beta chains drawn from one sample of a study of cytomegalovirus exposure and HLA in healthy donors. The protocol was immunoSEQ multiplex PCR, while the TCRdb copy is restricted to in-frame clones and leaves out a portion. The table includes around 130,000 clones, less than 80% detected once. Sequencing was performed on PBMCs. The origin of the receptors is a man aged 35 to 55 in good health and CMV-seropositive. Both conserved end residues are part of each CDR3. A D gene is named only where the DNA matches it firmly. Size tells how often a clone was seen (once, few, many) or the class of an expanded clone, and some rows leave it out.

TRBJ2-4 TRBV5-1 NA TRBD1 TGCGCCAGCAGCTTGACAGGGGTGGGAGCCAAAAACATTCAGTACTTC CASSLTGVGAKNIQYF
TRBJ1-1 TRBV18 NA NA TGTGCCAGCTCACCACAAGGGGACACTGAAGCTTTCTTT CASSPQGDTEAFF
TRBJ2-7 TRBV11-2 NA TRBD2 TGTGCCAGCAGCTTAAGGGCGACTAGCGGCACGATCGAGCAGTACTTC CASSLRATSGTIEQYF
TRBJ1-2 TRBV29-1 once NA TGCAGCGTTGAGTCCAGGATCTATGGCTACACCTTC CSVESRIYGYTF
TRBJ2-5 TRBV7-8 few NA TGTGCCAGCAGCGCAGTCAGGGGGACTAGAGAAGAGACCCAGTACTTC CASSAVRGTREETQYF
TRBJ1-4 TRBV15 few TRBD1 TGTGCCACCAGCAGGAGGACAGGGACCGGGGAAAAACTGTTTTTT CATSRRTGTGEKLFF
TRBJ2-3 TRBV11-2 NA TRBD2 TGTGCCAGCAGCTTAATCCCCGGACTAGCGGGGCGCACAGATACGCAGTATTTT CASSLIPGLAGRTDTQYF
TRBJ1-4 TRBV13 NA NA TGTGCCAGCAGCCCCCGACCCATAGGAGGTGAAAAACTGTTTTTT CASSPRPIGGEKLFF
TRBJ1-1 TRBV4-1 NA TRBD1 TGCGCCAGCAGCCAAGCCGGGAGAGGGGGCGTTGGTGAAGCTTTCTTT CASSQAGRGGVGEAFF
TRBJ2-7 TRBV19 NA TRBD1 TGTGCCAGTAGTATTACCGGGACAGGTGACTACGAGCAGTACTTC CASSITGTGDYEQYF